One and the same sample provided the 23 T cell receptor beta chains below, sequenced in a study of shared clonotypes between healthy human individuals. Profiled with immunoSEQ multiplex PCR; TCRdb holds only in-frame clones, not every one. The profile shows about 490,000 clones, 70% to 80% of them singletons. The specimen sequenced was PBMCs. Receptors originate from a woman aged 40 to 55 in good health. Some clones in this sample may be carry-over from other donors' samples.

This chain links TRBV7-2 with TRBJ1-4, with 10 bases that match TRBD1. V lost 5 bases, J lost 8 bases, and 8 bases stayed unmatched. The CDR3 runs to 15 residues. Germline CDR1 is SGHTA and CDR2 is FQGNSA. The CDR3 sequence is CASSIDRGPGEKLFF. The CDR3 region has the DNA TGTGCCAGCAGCATAGACAGGGGGCCGGGGGAAAAACTGTTTTTT.

The chain recombines TRBV10-3 with TRBJ2-2; 12 bases map to TRBD2. Looked up from germline, CDR1 is ENHRY and CDR2 is SYGVKD. The V segment lost 4 bases and the J segment 1 base; nucleotides outside the gene matches: 1. This CDR3 has 16 amino acids. The CDR3 reads CAISVTSGGNTGELFF. The CDR3 region has the DNA TGTGCCATCAGTGTGACTAGCGGGGGGAACACCGGGGAGCTGTTTTTT.

This clone was counted only a few times. The genes are TRBV4-1 and TRBJ2-7, with 15 bases that match TRBD2. CDR3 length equals 16 residues. CDR1 is MGHRA, CDR2 YSYEKL, per germline. V was pared by 1 base and J by 6 bases, with 4 bases of the junction left unmatched. CDR3 DNA sequence: TGCGCCAGCAGCCAAGGGACTAGCGGGAGGGCCTCCGAGCAGTACTTC. Its protein product is CASSQGTSGRASEQYF.

The V call is TRBV2, the J call TRBJ2-6; 7 bases are shared with TRBD2. CDR3 length: 16 amino acids. Germline-derived CDR1 and CDR2 are SNHLY and FYNNEI. Germline trimming cut 5 bases from V and 2 bases from J; bases unmatched to any gene: 6. CDR3 sequence (DNA): TGTGCCAGCAGTTACGCTGGGGGGGCTGGGGCCAACGTCCTGACTTTC. Its translation: CASSYAGGAGANVLTF.

V gene TRBV5-4 combines with J gene TRBJ2-2; the match to TRBD2 covers 10 bases. The V and J ends lost 4 bases and 1 base, in that order; junction bases with no gene match: 4. The CDR3 runs to 16 residues. The germline CDR1 and CDR2 sequences are SGHNT and YYREEE (reference sequence). The CDR3 bases are TGTGCCAGCAGCGTAACTAGCGGGGTGAACACCGGGGAGCTGTTTTTT. It codes for CASSVTSGVNTGELFF.

V is TRBV5-4 and J is TRBJ1-4; D gene unclear. This CDR3 spans 14 amino acids. From germline, CDR1 is SGHNT and CDR2 YYREEE (reference sequence). Trimming stripped 4 bases from V and 6 bases from J, with 13 bases between. The CDR3 sequence is CASSRSGRDEKLFF. The CDR3 DNA sequence: TGTGCCAGCAGCCGTTCCGGGAGGGATGAAAAACTGTTTTTT.

The chain uses TRBV11-2 and TRBJ2-7; D remains unclear. The V gene lost 5 bases and the J gene lost 2 bases, with 10 bases spanning the gap. The CDR3 runs to 13 residues. Per germline, CDR1 SGHAT and CDR2 FQNNGV. CDR3 DNA: TGTGCCAGCAGCAACACGGAGACCTACGAGCAGTACTTC. This codes for CASSNTETYEQYF.

The CDR3 loop reads CASRSLAGGPYGELFF. The CDR3 nucleotides read TGTGCCAGCAGATCACTAGCGGGAGGGCCGTACGGGGAGCTGTTTTTT. The chain recombines TRBV11-2 with TRBJ2-2; 13 bases are a match to TRBD2. This CDR3 is built from 16 residues. In germline, CDR1 is SGHAT, CDR2 FQNNGV. J was trimmed by 7 bases and V by 6 bases; bases with no gene match: 8. The entire variable domain, with the rest obtained from reference TRBV11-2 and TRBJ2-2, is as follows: EAGVAQSPRYKIIEKRQSVAFWCNPISGHATLYWYQQILGQGPKLLIQFQNNGVVDDSQLPKDRFSAERLKGVDSTLKIQPAKLEDSAVYLCASRSLAGGPYGELFFGEGSRLTVL.

This chain joins TRBV28 and TRBJ2-1; TRBD2 agrees at 10 bases. Germline V lookup: CDR1 MDHEN, CDR2 SYDVKM. The CDR3 totals 20 residues. V shed 5 bases and J 0 bases; nucleotides not matched to a gene: 16. The CDR3 loop reads CASSPRSVAGGTSSYNEQFF. CDR3 in DNA: TGTGCCAGCAGTCCCCGAAGTGTAGCGGGAGGAACCAGCTCCTACAATGAGCAGTTCTTC.

The chain employs TRBV6-1 and TRBJ1-4; TRBD1 matches 9 bases. The germline V gene has CDR1 MNHNS and CDR2 SASEGT. The CDR3 contains 15 residues. Trimming cost V 5 bases and J 7 bases; bases outside gene matches: 8. The chain's CDR3 is CASSSTGTGIEKLFF. The CDR3 DNA sequence: TGTGCCAGCAGTTCCACCGGGACAGGGATTGAAAAACTGTTTTTT.

The chain recombines TRBV10-3 with TRBJ2-7; a weak D match, TRBD2 (6 bases). Germline values: CDR1 ENHRY, CDR2 SYGVKD. CDR3 length: 13 residues. The V end lost 7 bases, the J end lost 3 bases, and 13 bases lay between the germline ends. In nucleotides, the CDR3 is TGTGCCATCACCCGACTAGGCGGCTACGAGCAGTACTTC. This gives the protein CAITRLGGYEQYF.

This clone has a count of ten or more. In the same sample, other DNA sequences code for this CDR3. The rearrangement uses TRBV7-6 and TRBJ1-1, with 7 bases lining up with TRBD1. Trimming removed 0 bases from V and 0 bases from J; junction bases left unmatched: 7. Germline-derived CDR1 and CDR2 are SGHVS and FNYEAQ. This CDR3 is 17 amino acids long. For the CDR3, the DNA is TGTGCCAGCAGCTTAGCGTGGGGGGGACAGTTGAACACTGAAGCTTTCTTT. Amino acids: CASSLAWGGQLNTEAFF.

This chain uses TRBV7-3 with TRBJ2-7; no firm D call. The CDR3 covers 16 residues. Germline V gene data show CDR1 as SGHTA and CDR2 as FQGTGA. Trimming stripped 2 bases from V and 2 bases from J, with 16 bases between. The CDR3 nucleotides read TGTGCCAGCAGCTTAGGGTCGCCACCGGACGCCTACGAGCAGTACTTC. Translated: CASSLGSPPDAYEQYF.

The chain carries TRBV10-2 and TRBJ1-1, with D perhaps matching TRBD1 (5 bases). Looked up from germline, CDR1 is WSHSY and CDR2 is SAAADI. The CDR3 consists of 13 residues. Trimming pared 8 bases from V and 1 base from J, leaving 11 bases between. The CDR3 loop is CASFGGENTEAFF. DNA of the CDR3: TGCGCCAGCTTCGGGGGGGAGAACACTGAAGCTTTCTTT.

V usage is TRBV5-1 and J usage is TRBJ2-5; possibly TRBD1 or TRBD2 for D (7 bases each). CDR1 SGHRS and CDR2 YFSETQ come from the germline V gene. The CDR3 length is 14 residues. The V gene lost 4 bases and the J gene lost 2 bases, with 12 bases spanning the gap. The CDR3 is CASSRGDSQETQYF. Written as DNA, the CDR3 is TGCGCCAGCAGCCGGGGGGACAGTCAAGAGACCCAGTACTTC. Together with reference TRBV5-1 and TRBJ2-5, the CDR3 gives the full variable domain: KAGVTQTPRYLIKTRGQQVTLSCSPISGHRSVSWYQQTPGQGLQFLFEYFSETQRNKGNFPGRFSGRQFSNSRSEMNVSTLELGDSALYLCASSRGDSQETQYFGPGTRLLVL.

The chain combines TRBV6-5 with TRBJ2-3; D is possibly TRBD1 (5 bases). Trimming shortened V by 6 bases and J by 4 bases, and 17 bases separated the two germline ends. The CDR3 is 15 residues long. Germline CDR1 MNHEY, CDR2 SVGAGI. CDR3 coding DNA: TGTGCCAGCAGCCGTCGGTATCAGGGCCCAGATACGCAGTATTTT. It specifies CASSRRYQGPDTQYF.

The chain recombines TRBV10-1 with TRBJ1-5, with D hard to call. The CDR3 is 11 residues long. CDR1 and CDR2 (germline): WNHNN, SYGVQD (reference sequence). Trimming pared 7 bases from V and 9 bases from J, leaving 10 bases between. The CDR3 coding sequence is TGCGCCAGCAAGGGAGGGCGGCCCCAGCATTTT. This encodes CASKGGRPQHF.

The V gene is TRBV15, the J gene TRBJ2-1; 7 nucleotides align to TRBD2. The CDR3 length is 13 residues. The germline V gene encodes CDR1 LNHNV and CDR2 YYDKDF (reference sequence). After removal of 1 base from V and 9 bases from J, the junction contained 3 bases not matched to a gene. The DNA of the CDR3 is TGTGCCACCAGCAGAGCGGGAGGCGGTGAGCAGTTCTTC. Translating gives CATSRAGGGEQFF.

The V gene is TRBV15, the J gene TRBJ1-5; D is uncertain. CDR1 is LNHNV and CDR2 is YYDKDF in the germline V gene (reference sequence). The CDR3 has 13 residues. With 0 bases removed from V and 4 bases from J, the gap between germline ends came to 4 bases. The CDR3 nucleotides read TGTGCCACCAGCAGAGATAGAAATCAGCCCCAGCATTTT. Its translation is CATSRDRNQPQHF. The complete variable domain, with remaining parts taken from reference TRBV15 and TRBJ1-5, reads DAMVIQNPRYQVTQFGKPVTLSCSQTLNHNVMYWYQQKSSQAPKLLFHYYDKDFNNEADTPDNFQSRRPNTSFCFLDIRSPGLGDTAMYLCATSRDRNQPQHFGDGTRLSIL.

This chain uses TRBV19 with TRBJ2-2; D remains unclear. The CDR3 length is 12 residues. Germline-derived CDR1 and CDR2 are LNHDA and SQIVND (reference sequence). Trimming took 8 bases from V and 1 from J, leaving 5 bases between them. This chain's CDR3 is CASSRNTGELFF. The CDR3 nucleotides are TGTGCCAGTTCTCGGAACACCGGGGAGCTGTTTTTT. Filled out from reference TRBV19 and TRBJ2-2, the complete variable domain reads DGGITQSPKYLFRKEGQNVTLSCEQNLNHDAMYWYRQDPGQGLRLIYYSQIVNDFQKGDIAEGYSVSREKKESFPLTVTSAQKNPTAFYLCASSRNTGELFFGEGSRLTVL.

This clone occurred a few times. The chain joins TRBV10-1 to TRBJ2-7; D ambiguous. Germline V gives CDR1 WNHNN, CDR2 SYGVQD (reference sequence). CDR3 length: 11 amino acids. V was clipped by 8 bases and J by 3 bases, with 8 bases between them. Written as DNA, the CDR3 is TGCGCCAGCTCCCGAGGCTACGAGCAGTACTTC. Its protein is CASSRGYEQYF.

The rearrangement uses TRBV4-2 and TRBJ2-3; 7 positions agree with TRBD2. The CDR3 totals 16 residues. Germline assignment: CDR1 LGHNA and CDR2 YNFKEQ. The junction had 5 bases not matched to a gene; V was cut back by 1 base and J by 1 base. The CDR3 DNA sequence: TGTGCCAGCAGCCAAGGGTCTAGCGGAGGCACAGATACGCAGTATTTT. This translates into CASSQGSSGGTDTQYF.

The chain links TRBV7-2 to TRBJ2-1; 15 positions match TRBD2. Germline CDR1 is SGHTA and CDR2 is FQGNSA. With V trimmed by 1 base and J by 7 bases, 8 bases remained unmatched. CDR3 length equals 18 residues. DNA for the CDR3: TGTGCCAGCAGCTTAGGTGGGGGGACTAGCGGGAGGAGGAATGAGCAGTTCTTC. Amino acid sequence: CASSLGGGTSGRRNEQFF.